One and the same sample provided the 31 T cell receptor beta chains below, sequenced in a study of blood T cell repertoires in COVID-19. Profiled with immunoSEQ multiplex PCR; TCRdb holds only in-frame clones, not every one. This table holds more than 95,000 clones, 75% to 90% found once. The sample comprised peripheral blood. Receptors were obtained from a man aged 60-69 years with acute or convalescent COVID-19.

The chain links TRBV24-1 to TRBJ2-5; 7 bases match TRBD2. The CDR3 totals 15 residues. Germline V gene sequence: CDR1 KGHDR, CDR2 SFDVKD. V shed 5 bases and J 5 bases; nucleotides not matched to a gene: 10. The CDR3 bases are TGTGCCACCAGTGCTTCGACTAGCCGTCCGGAGACCCAGTACTTC. Amino acid sequence: CATSASTSRPETQYF.

The gene calls are TRBV5-5 and TRBJ1-5, with D unresolved. There are 15 residues in the CDR3. Germline V gene data show CDR1 as SGHKS and CDR2 as YYEKEE (reference sequence). Deletions cut 2 bases from V and 3 bases from J, with 12 bases between. CDR3 region: CASSFNSMNNQPQHF. The DNA of the CDR3 is TGTGCCAGCAGCTTTAACAGCATGAACAATCAGCCCCAGCATTTT.

The genes are TRBV28 and TRBJ1-5; 10 nucleotides line up with TRBD1. Germline V gene lookup returns CDR1 MDHEN and CDR2 SYDVKM. This CDR3 comprises 15 residues. The trim removed 6 bases at V and 3 bases at J, leaving 5 bases unmatched. CDR3 sequence reads: CASRPGTGDNQPQHF. CDR3 in DNA: TGTGCCAGCAGGCCCGGGACAGGGGACAATCAGCCCCAGCATTTT. Full variable domain (rest looked up from reference TRBV28 and TRBJ1-5): DVKVTQSSRYLVKRTGEKVFLECVQDMDHENMFWYRQDPGLGLRLIYFSYDVKMKEKGDIPEGYSVSREKKERFSLILESASTNQTSMYLCASRPGTGDNQPQHFGDGTRLSIL.

The chain combines TRBV11-2 with TRBJ1-2; TRBD1 is a possible D gene (5 bases). This CDR3 is built from 14 residues. The germline V gene encodes CDR1 SGHAT and CDR2 FQNNGV. V was cut by 2 bases and J by 7 bases, with 14 bases left in between. CDR3 loop: CASSLTGYPGGYTF. CDR3 in DNA: TGTGCCAGCAGCTTAACAGGCTACCCGGGTGGCTACACCTTC. The variable domain in full, with the rest retrieved from reference TRBV11-2 and TRBJ1-2, is EAGVAQSPRYKIIEKRQSVAFWCNPISGHATLYWYQQILGQGPKLLIQFQNNGVVDDSQLPKDRFSAERLKGVDSTLKIQPAKLEDSAVYLCASSLTGYPGGYTFGSGTRLTVV.

The rearrangement uses TRBV5-1 and TRBJ1-6; 8 bases align to TRBD1. Trimming removed 2 bases from V and 8 bases from J; junction bases left unmatched: 6. This CDR3 comprises 15 residues. Germline loops: CDR1 SGHRS, CDR2 YFSETQ. CDR3 in DNA: TGCGCCAGCAGCTTCCGGACAGGGATGTATTCACCCCTCCACTTT. Translation: CASSFRTGMYSPLHF.

The rearrangement uses TRBV5-5 and TRBJ2-1, with TRBD1 matching over 8 bases. In germline, CDR1 is SGHKS, CDR2 YYEKEE (reference sequence). After removal of 1 base from V and 4 bases from J, the junction contained 4 bases not matched to a gene. This CDR3 region has 15 residues. This CDR3 reads CASSLRDRTYNEQFF. CDR3 bases: TGTGCCAGCAGCTTGAGGGACAGGACATACAATGAGCAGTTCTTC.

The CDR3 DNA follows: TGTGCCAGCAGTTTATCTGCTAGCGGGAGATTGGTTGAGCAGTTCTTC. Its translation is CASSLSASGRLVEQFF. The V call is TRBV27, the J call TRBJ2-1; 10 nucleotides line up with TRBD2. Losses at the gene ends were 0 bases for V and 9 bases for J; bases not matched to a gene: 8. Per germline, CDR1 MNHEY and CDR2 SMNVEV (reference sequence). The CDR3 is made up of 16 amino acids.

Concerning this clone: A read error may produce the germline difference seen at one junction end. The gene calls are TRBV7-7 and TRBJ1-5; D unclear. The length of the CDR3 is 13 residues. Germline values: CDR1 SSHAT, CDR2 FNYEAQ (reference sequence). CDR3 DNA: TGTGCTAGCAGCGTAAAAGAGGGACAGCCCCAGCATTTT. This encodes CASSVKEGQPQHF.

The rearrangement links TRBV4-1 to TRBJ1-2; D uncertain. This CDR3 has 18 amino acids. Germline CDR1 and CDR2: MGHRA and YSYEKL. V was clipped by 0 bases and J by 3 bases, with 20 bases between them. This CDR3 reads CASSQDIPGSVGDYGYTF. In nucleotides, the CDR3 is TGCGCCAGCAGCCAAGATATCCCGGGGTCGGTGGGTGACTATGGCTACACCTTC.

This rearrangement joins TRBV5-4 to TRBJ1-2; D might be TRBD1 (5 bases). Trimming stripped 4 bases from V and 4 bases from J, with 11 bases between. CDR1 and CDR2 from the germline V gene are SGHNT and YYREEE (reference sequence). The CDR3 covers 13 residues. CDR3 in DNA: TGTGCCAGCAGCGGCGGGACCACCTATGGCTACACCTTC. Translated, it gives CASSGGTTYGYTF.

The J gene is TRBJ1-3, the V gene TRBV9; D is uncertain. Trimming shortened V by 4 bases and J by 11 bases, and 16 bases separated the two germline ends. Germline V lookup: CDR1 SGDLS, CDR2 YYNGEE. The CDR3 length is 13 residues. DNA of the CDR3: TGTGCCAGCAGCCCTCCACGTCTTGAGGCCATATATTTT. It codes for CASSPPRLEAIYF.

The chain couples TRBV3-1 (or the pseudogene TRBV3-2) to TRBJ2-7, with a weak D call TRBD2 (6 bases). The CDR3 extends over 14 amino acids. Trimming pared 1 base from V and 4 bases from J, leaving 11 bases between. Germline loops: CDR1 LGHDT, CDR2 YNNKEL (reference sequence). The CDR3 DNA follows: TGTGCCAGCAGCCAAGGGGGACTCAATTACGAGCAGTACTTC. Protein: CASSQGGLNYEQYF.

CDR3 coding DNA: TGCAGCGTTCAAGGGACAGCCCTTAATGAAAAACTGTTTTTT. Amino acid sequence: CSVQGTALNEKLFF. The chain is built from TRBV29-1 and TRBJ1-4; 7 bases match TRBD1. This CDR3 contains 14 residues. V lost 5 bases, J lost 4 bases, and 7 bases stayed unmatched. Germline assignment: CDR1 SQVTM and CDR2 ANQGSEA.

V is TRBV30 and J is TRBJ1-2; 9 nucleotides agree with TRBD1. The CDR3 contains 14 residues. Germline values: CDR1 GTSNPN, CDR2 SVGIG (reference sequence). V trimming: 2 bases; J trimming: 4 bases; junction bases outside the gene matches: 5. This CDR3 is CAWSLDRGAYGYTF. CDR3 DNA sequence: TGTGCCTGGAGTCTCGACAGGGGGGCCTATGGCTACACCTTC.

The gene calls are TRBV19 and TRBJ2-7; perhaps TRBD1 as D (5 bases). The CDR3 spans 15 residues. Trimming cost V 1 base and J 3 bases, with 13 bases left between them. CDR1 is LNHDA, CDR2 SQIVND, per germline (reference sequence). The DNA for the CDR3 is TGTGCCAGTAGTATAGGCACAGGAGATCGCTACGAGCAGTACTTC. It specifies CASSIGTGDRYEQYF.

The V and J genes are TRBV5-1 and TRBJ2-2; a weak D match, TRBD1 (6 bases). Germline V gene sequence: CDR1 SGHRS, CDR2 YFSETQ. The V gene lost 4 bases and the J gene lost 5 bases, with 12 bases spanning the gap. The length of the CDR3 is 14 residues. This chain's CDR3 is CASSRDTETGELFF. In nucleotides, the CDR3 is TGCGCCAGCAGCCGGGACACTGAAACCGGGGAGCTGTTTTTT.

The J gene is TRBJ2-5, the V gene TRBV5-4, with TRBD2 matching over 10 bases. The CDR3 extends over 16 amino acids. The trim removed 1 base at V and 9 bases at J, leaving 12 bases unmatched. The germline V gene encodes CDR1 SGHNT and CDR2 YYREEE (reference sequence). CDR3 region: CASSLNMASGSRAQYF. The CDR3 region has the DNA TGTGCCAGCAGCTTGAATATGGCTAGCGGGAGTAGGGCCCAGTACTTC.

The chain is built from TRBV3-1 (or the pseudogene TRBV3-2) and TRBJ1-4, with a tentative D call TRBD1 (5 bases). This CDR3 region has 15 residues. V dropped 4 bases and J dropped 8 bases, with 17 bases sitting between them. Germline V lookup: CDR1 LGHDT, CDR2 YNNKEL (reference sequence). In nucleotides, the CDR3 is TGTGCCAGCAGCCCCCGCAGGGTCCCTGGGGAAAAACTGTTTTTT. Encoded protein: CASSPRRVPGEKLFF.

In this sample, this clone turned up a few times. The J gene is TRBJ1-5, the V gene TRBV7-9; D is unclear. CDR3 length equals 14 residues. Trimming took off 1 base at V and 6 bases at J, with 10 bases between the two ends. The germline CDR1 and CDR2 sequences are SEHNR and FQNEAQ (reference sequence). CDR3 amino acids: CASSLDGVGQPQHF. The CDR3, as DNA: TGTGCCAGCAGCTTAGACGGGGTGGGTCAGCCCCAGCATTTT.

The V gene is TRBV30, the J gene TRBJ2-1; D gene uncertain. Germline assignment: CDR1 GTSNPN and CDR2 SVGIG (reference sequence). The CDR3 is made up of 12 amino acids. The V end lost 2 bases, the J end lost 1 base, and 3 bases lay between the germline ends. CDR3 nucleotide sequence: TGTGCCTGGAGTCCGTCCTACAATGAGCAGTTCTTC. Translating gives CAWSPSYNEQFF.

The rearrangement links TRBV28 to TRBJ1-1; 7 bases are shared with TRBD1. J lost 5 bases, V lost 6 bases, and 3 bases had no gene match. The CDR3 runs to 12 residues. Germline V gene sequence: CDR1 MDHEN, CDR2 SYDVKM. The CDR3 loop is CASRQGSTEAFF. The CDR3 nucleotides read TGTGCCAGCAGACAGGGGAGTACTGAAGCTTTCTTT. Using reference TRBV28 and TRBJ1-1 for the parts outside the CDR3, the full variable domain is DVKVTQSSRYLVKRTGEKVFLECVQDMDHENMFWYRQDPGLGLRLIYFSYDVKMKEKGDIPEGYSVSREKKERFSLILESASTNQTSMYLCASRQGSTEAFFGQGTRLTVV.

This sequence joins TRBV5-1 and TRBJ2-7; D is perhaps TRBD1 (6 bases). The length of the CDR3 is 15 residues. Between the trimmed V and J ends, which lost 2 bases and 4 bases, there was a span of 16 bases. Germline CDR1 SGHRS, CDR2 YFSETQ. The CDR3 region is CASSLRTGKEYEQYF. CDR3 DNA: TGCGCCAGCAGCTTAAGAACAGGGAAGGAGTACGAGCAGTACTTC. Looking up the rest from reference TRBV5-1 and TRBJ2-7 gives the full variable domain: KAGVTQTPRYLIKTRGQQVTLSCSPISGHRSVSWYQQTPGQGLQFLFEYFSETQRNKGNFPGRFSGRQFSNSRSEMNVSTLELGDSALYLCASSLRTGKEYEQYFGPGTRLTVT.

This clone was seen repeatedly, ten times or more. This chain uses TRBV5-1 with TRBJ1-1; D possibly corresponds to TRBD1 (6 bases). This CDR3 is 16 amino acids long. Germline loops: CDR1 SGHRS, CDR2 YFSETQ. V shed 3 bases and J shed 4 bases, with 19 bases lying between them. CDR3 amino acids: CASSWGNRESVTEAFF. In DNA, the CDR3 is TGCGCCAGCAGCTGGGGAAACAGGGAGAGTGTCACTGAAGCTTTCTTT.

The genes are TRBV27 and TRBJ2-3; maybe TRBD2 (6 bases). V gave up 6 bases and J gave up 5 bases, with 18 bases separating them. Germline CDR1 and CDR2: MNHEY and SMNVEV (reference sequence). The CDR3 spans 15 residues. CDR3 in DNA: TGTGCCAGCAGGCCGACCCGGAGGGGAGGAGATACGCAGTATTTT. Protein: CASRPTRRGGDTQYF.

This chain uses TRBV28 with TRBJ1-5; no firm D call. From germline, CDR1 is MDHEN and CDR2 SYDVKM. CDR3 length: 16 amino acids. V was clipped by 5 bases and J by 2 bases, with 16 bases between them. The CDR3 loop reads CASSTSGVGGNQPQHF. The CDR3, as DNA: TGTGCCAGCAGTACGTCCGGGGTGGGAGGCAATCAGCCCCAGCATTTT.

V is TRBV27 and J is TRBJ1-1; no definite D call. Trimming removed 0 bases at V and 4 bases at J, with 12 bases between. CDR1 is MNHEY, CDR2 SMNVEV, per germline (reference sequence). This CDR3 has 15 residues. This CDR3 reads CASSLSRGSGTEAFF. The CDR3 DNA reads as TGTGCCAGCAGTTTATCCCGGGGTTCGGGCACTGAAGCTTTCTTT.

In its sample, this clone was seen once. V gene TRBV28 combines with J gene TRBJ2-7; 8 nucleotides align to TRBD1. The germline gives CDR1 MDHEN, CDR2 SYDVKM. The CDR3 extends over 15 amino acids. The junction had 14 bases not matched to a gene; V was cut back by 11 bases and J by 2 bases. CDR3 sequence (DNA): TGTGCCGGTTCCTCACCCGGGACAGGAACCTACGAGCAGTACTTC. Translated: CAGSSPGTGTYEQYF.

The chain carries TRBV28 and TRBJ1-1; no firm D call. The germline V gene has CDR1 MDHEN and CDR2 SYDVKM. Trimming removed 5 bases from V and 11 bases from J, with 15 bases in between. The CDR3 spans 12 residues. This CDR3 reads CASSAVGPWAFF. CDR3 in DNA: TGTGCCAGCAGTGCTGTTGGGCCGTGGGCTTTCTTT.

This chain connects TRBV19 to TRBJ2-3; 14 bases align to TRBD2. CDR1 is LNHDA, CDR2 SQIVND, per germline (reference sequence). The CDR3 spans 15 residues. V was clipped by 5 bases and J by 6 bases; unmatched bases: 4. The CDR3 DNA is TGTGCCAGTAGTGGGACTAGCGGGAGTATGGATACGCAGTATTTT. Translated: CASSGTSGSMDTQYF.

This clone occurred once. The chain employs TRBV3-1 (or the pseudogene TRBV3-2) and TRBJ2-2; the D is unclear. V dropped 4 bases and J dropped 7 bases, with 16 bases sitting between them. There are 15 residues in the CDR3. CDR1 is LGHDT and CDR2 is YNNKEL in the germline V gene (reference sequence). The CDR3 loop is CASSPSLGVGGELFF. The CDR3 nucleotides read TGTGCCAGCAGCCCTTCCCTCGGAGTAGGCGGGGAGCTGTTTTTT.

The chain carries TRBV10-1 and TRBJ1-1; TRBD1 matches at 9 bases. This CDR3 contains 15 residues. The V and J ends lost 3 bases and 5 bases, in that order; junction bases with no gene match: 7. Per germline, CDR1 WNHNN and CDR2 SYGVQD (reference sequence). CDR3 protein: CASSDAGTGRTEAFF. CDR3 nucleotides: TGCGCCAGCAGTGATGCCGGGACAGGGCGGACTGAAGCTTTCTTT.